Each of the 27 T cell receptor beta chains below was sequenced from the same sample in a study of CD4+ T cells in melanoma. Repertoires were generated with immunoSEQ multiplex PCR, while TCRdb's copy carries only in-frame clones and drops some. The top ten hold about 6% of the sample, which has almost 15,000 clones, approximately 88% seen once. The sequencing sample was made of cells from a culture (not recorded whether cultured in vitro). The receptors were sampled from a human donor with melanoma.

The chain joins TRBV6-1 to TRBJ2-7, with no clear D. The V and J ends lost 1 base and 6 bases respectively, with 10 bases between them. CDR3 length equals 13 residues. CDR1 and CDR2 from the germline V gene are MNHNS and SASEGT. CDR3 DNA: TGTGCCAGCAGTGAAGAACGGGTTTTCGAGCAGTACTTC. Translation gives CASSEERVFEQYF.

The chain couples TRBV7-6 to TRBJ2-7; tentative D call: TRBD1 (6 bases). V lost 5 bases, J lost 1 base, and 21 bases lay in between. The germline CDR1 and CDR2 sequences are SGHVS and FNYEAQ. The CDR3 runs to 17 residues. DNA of the CDR3: TGTGCCAGCAGCGGGCCGCCGTCGCTCGGACAGTCCTACGAGCAGTACTTC. This encodes CASSGPPSLGQSYEQYF.

V and J are TRBV5-8 and TRBJ1-4; possibly TRBD1 for D (5 bases). Germline CDR1 and CDR2: SGHTS and YDEGEE. Deletions cut 5 bases from V and 2 bases from J, with 10 bases between. This CDR3 comprises 14 residues. The DNA for the CDR3 is TGTGCCAGCAGGCGGGGACCCACTAATGAAAAACTGTTTTTT. The encoded protein is CASRRGPTNEKLFF.

V and J are TRBV7-9 and TRBJ1-2; D not resolved. In germline, CDR1 is SEHNR, CDR2 FQNEAQ (reference sequence). Trimming took 5 bases from V and 8 from J, leaving 18 bases between them. The CDR3 loop spans 14 amino acids. The CDR3 DNA reads TGTGCCAGCAGCCCCGCCCCCTCGGCAGACGGCTACACCTTC. Protein product: CASSPAPSADGYTF.

The chain employs TRBV25-1 and TRBJ2-6; tentatively, D is TRBD2 (6 bases). The ends were cut back, 5 bases at V and 1 base at J, with 18 bases in the middle. Germline loops: CDR1 MGHDK, CDR2 SYGVNS. CDR3 length equals 18 residues. In nucleotides, the CDR3 is TGTGCCAGCAGTACAAGCTGGGGTGGAGGGTCTGGGGCCAACGTCCTGACTTTC. Amino acid sequence: CASSTSWGGGSGANVLTF.

V is TRBV7-9 and J is TRBJ2-1; TRBD1 is a possible D gene (6 bases). Looked up from germline, CDR1 is SEHNR and CDR2 is FQNEAQ (reference sequence). This CDR3 has 15 residues. The V end was cut by 1 base, the J end by 4 bases, with 11 bases between. Here the CDR3 reads CASSLGQGSYNEQFF. The CDR3, as DNA: TGTGCCAGCAGCTTAGGCCAGGGGTCATACAATGAGCAGTTCTTC.

This clone was counted between two and nine times. The chain links TRBV11-2 to TRBJ1-4; 11 bases are shared with TRBD1. The CDR3 sequence is 16 residues long. Germline loops: CDR1 SGHAT, CDR2 FQNNGV. V gave up 5 bases and J gave up 5 bases; unmatched junction bases: 7. The CDR3 here is CASSHRTGGKNEKLFF. CDR3 in DNA: TGTGCCAGCAGCCACCGGACAGGGGGCAAGAATGAAAAACTGTTTTTT.

This clone was observed once. The chain links TRBV2 to TRBJ2-7, with TRBD1 identical over 7 bases. Germline V gene data show CDR1 as SNHLY and CDR2 as FYNNEI. This CDR3 contains 14 residues. The V and J ends lost 7 bases and 0 bases, in that order; junction bases with no gene match: 6. The CDR3 sequence: CASTDWDSSYEQYF. CDR3 coding DNA: TGTGCCAGCACCGATTGGGACAGCTCCTACGAGCAGTACTTC.

This clone has just one count. The genes are TRBV7-2 and TRBJ2-1; D possibly corresponds to TRBD2 (7 bases). V lost 2 bases and J lost 2, with 10 bases in between. Germline V gene data show CDR1 as SGHTA and CDR2 as FQGNSA. The CDR3 is 15 residues long. In DNA, the CDR3 is TGTGCCAGCAGCTTATTAGGGGGGGCCTACAATGAGCAGTTCTTC. This gives the protein CASSLLGGAYNEQFF.

The chain employs TRBV29-1 and TRBJ2-2; 10 positions agree with TRBD1. The CDR3 has 13 amino acids. V lost 5 bases and J lost 4; bases outside the gene matches: 1. Germline values: CDR1 SQVTM, CDR2 ANQGSEA. CDR3 in amino acids: CSVRTGGTGELFF. CDR3 DNA sequence: TGCAGCGTTCGGACAGGGGGCACCGGGGAGCTGTTTTTT.

The V gene is TRBV7-8, the J gene TRBJ2-1, with 8 nucleotides matching TRBD1. The CDR3 length is 12 residues. V was clipped by 3 bases and J by 12 bases; unmatched bases: 4. Germline V lookup: CDR1 SGHVS, CDR2 FQNEAQ. CDR3 protein: CASSFRGLGQFF. In DNA, the CDR3 is TGTGCCAGCAGCTTCAGGGGGCTGGGGCAGTTCTTC.

The V and J genes are TRBV4-1 and TRBJ2-3; no clear D gene. CDR3 length: 15 amino acids. V lost 1 base, J lost 2 bases, and 10 bases lay in between. Germline lookup yields CDR1 MGHRA and CDR2 YSYEKL. This CDR3 reads CASSQGSLNTDTQYF. The CDR3, as DNA: TGCGCCAGCAGCCAAGGTAGTTTAAACACAGATACGCAGTATTTT.

The chain employs TRBV5-1 and TRBJ2-2, with TRBD1 matching over 7 bases. Germline V gives CDR1 SGHRS, CDR2 YFSETQ. The CDR3 is 15 amino acids. The junction had 4 bases not matched to a gene; V was cut back by 0 bases and J by 5 bases. The CDR3: CASSLGDRTTGELFF. Here the CDR3 DNA reads TGCGCCAGCAGCTTGGGGGACAGAACTACCGGGGAGCTGTTTTTT.

The rearrangement uses TRBV9 and TRBJ1-4; D might be TRBD1 (5 bases). V was pared by 5 bases and J by 0 bases, with 11 bases between. The CDR3 has 15 residues. CDR1 SGDLS and CDR2 YYNGEE come from the germline V gene. This chain's CDR3 is CASSTQGATNEKLFF. The CDR3 region has the DNA TGTGCCAGCAGTACCCAGGGTGCAACTAATGAAAAACTGTTTTTT.

The rearrangement links TRBV5-6 to TRBJ1-1, with no clear D. This CDR3 has 13 residues. The germline V and J ends were trimmed by 1 base and 5 bases, with 9 bases remaining between them. Germline V lookup: CDR1 SGHDT, CDR2 YYEEEE. The CDR3 nucleotides read TGTGCCAGCAGCTTGTGGGGTAGGACTGAAGCTTTCTTT. Protein product: CASSLWGRTEAFF.

V usage is TRBV6-5 and J usage is TRBJ1-1, with D maybe TRBD1 (5 bases). Trimming removed 5 bases from V and 3 bases from J, with 16 bases in between. The CDR3 loop spans 15 amino acids. Germline V gene lookup returns CDR1 MNHEY and CDR2 SVGAGI. This CDR3 reads CASSHNGGGDTEAFF. In nucleotides, the CDR3 is TGTGCCAGCAGTCACAACGGGGGTGGAGACACTGAAGCTTTCTTT.

The chain is built from TRBV30 and TRBJ2-7, with D unclear. V lost 5 bases to trimming and J lost 4 bases, with 9 bases between them. Germline V lookup: CDR1 GTSNPN, CDR2 SVGIG (reference sequence). The CDR3 runs 11 residues. The CDR3 region has the DNA TGTGCCTGGGTACGTGGGTACGAGCAGTACTTC. Amino acid sequence: CAWVRGYEQYF.

The count of this clone is one. The chain employs TRBV5-6 and TRBJ1-5, with D possibly being TRBD1 (5 bases). Germline V gene sequence: CDR1 SGHDT, CDR2 YYEEEE. The CDR3 loop spans 17 amino acids. Trimming cost V 0 bases and J 0 bases, with 13 bases left between them. The CDR3 nucleotides are TGTGCCAGCAGCTTGGAGTACCGGGGCCATAGCAATCAGCCCCAGCATTTT. Translated: CASSLEYRGHSNQPQHF.

The chain joins TRBV7-2 to TRBJ2-5; D is undetermined. V was pared by 2 bases and J by 5 bases, with 9 bases between. The length of the CDR3 is 13 residues. Germline V gives CDR1 SGHTA, CDR2 FQGNSA. Written as DNA, the CDR3 is TGTGCCAGCAGCTTATGGGTGGGGGAGACCCAGTACTTC. Encoded protein: CASSLWVGETQYF.

V is TRBV29-1 and J is TRBJ2-1, with D hard to call. The V gene's germline CDR1 is SQVTM and CDR2 ANQGSEA. This CDR3 region has 12 residues. Trimming took off 5 bases at V and 13 bases at J, with 18 bases between the two ends. The CDR3 DNA sequence: TGCAGCGTTCCCATAATTGGCGGCCTCCAGTTCTTC. Protein product: CSVPIIGGLQFF.

This clone was detected a few times. The CDR3 loop is CASSQDGRGVEQYF. In DNA form, the CDR3 reads TGTGCCAGCAGCCAAGATGGGAGAGGAGTCGAGCAGTACTTC. The chain has TRBV14 and TRBJ2-7; TRBD2 might be the D (5 bases). V was pared by 0 bases and J by 6 bases, with 12 bases between. In germline, CDR1 is SGHDN, CDR2 FVKESK. The CDR3 length is 14 residues. Variable domain in full (rest from reference TRBV14 and TRBJ2-7): EAGVTQFPSHSVIEKGQTVTLRCDPISGHDNLYWYRRVMGKEIKFLLHFVKESKQDESGMPNNRFLAERTGGTYSTLKVQPAELEDSGVYFCASSQDGRGVEQYFGPGTRLTVT.

This rearrangement joins TRBV9 to TRBJ2-2; D not certain. Germline V gene lookup returns CDR1 SGDLS and CDR2 YYNGEE. The V and J ends lost 1 base and 2 bases respectively, with 0 bases between them. The CDR3 contains 12 residues. Here the CDR3 DNA reads TGTGCCAGCAGCGTAAACACCGGGGAGCTGTTTTTT. Protein sequence: CASSVNTGELFF.

The chain combines TRBV7-2 with TRBJ2-3, with D unresolved. Trimming left V 3 bases short and J 0 bases short, with 1 base between. CDR3 length: 12 residues. The V gene's germline CDR1 is SGHTA and CDR2 FQGNSA. CDR3 protein: CASSFSTDTQYF. The DNA for the CDR3 is TGTGCCAGCAGCTTTAGCACAGATACGCAGTATTTT. The full variable domain, completed using reference TRBV7-2 and TRBJ2-3, is GAGVSQSPSNKVTEKGKDVELRCDPISGHTALYWYRQSLGQGLEFLIYFQGNSAPDKSGLPSDRFSAERTGGSVSTLTIQRTQQEDSAVYLCASSFSTDTQYFGPGTRLTVL.

The chain carries TRBV5-1 and TRBJ2-2, with unresolved D. Germline loops: CDR1 SGHRS, CDR2 YFSETQ. V was trimmed by 0 bases and J by 4 bases, leaving 7 bases between them. This CDR3 contains 14 residues. The CDR3 DNA sequence: TGCGCCAGCAGCTTGGCTGGTGTCACCGGGGAGCTGTTTTTT. Amino acids: CASSLAGVTGELFF.

The chain is built from TRBV5-6 and TRBJ2-7; possibly TRBD1 for D (5 bases). Germline CDR1 SGHDT, CDR2 YYEEEE. This CDR3 spans 14 amino acids. Trimming removed 0 bases at V and 3 bases at J, with 10 bases between. The CDR3 sequence: CASSLAQGYYEQYF. The CDR3 DNA is TGTGCCAGCAGCTTGGCCCAGGGATACTACGAGCAGTACTTC.

The J gene is TRBJ1-5, the V gene TRBV5-1; 11 bases match TRBD1. CDR3 length: 16 residues. Trimming took 5 bases from V and 3 from J; bases not matched to a gene: 7. The germline CDR1 and CDR2 sequences are SGHRS and YFSETQ. CDR3 protein: CASRPGTGGSNQPQHF. In nucleotides, the CDR3 is TGCGCCAGCAGGCCGGGGACAGGGGGATCCAATCAGCCCCAGCATTTT.

A single count supports this clone. The chain uses TRBV27 and TRBJ1-1; D ambiguous. Germline V gene data show CDR1 as MNHEY and CDR2 as SMNVEV (reference sequence). The CDR3 has 13 amino acids. V gave up 0 bases and J gave up 10 bases, with 12 bases separating them. The CDR3 reads CASSLSDGPAAFF. As DNA, the CDR3 is TGTGCCAGCAGTTTATCTGACGGACCCGCAGCTTTCTTT.